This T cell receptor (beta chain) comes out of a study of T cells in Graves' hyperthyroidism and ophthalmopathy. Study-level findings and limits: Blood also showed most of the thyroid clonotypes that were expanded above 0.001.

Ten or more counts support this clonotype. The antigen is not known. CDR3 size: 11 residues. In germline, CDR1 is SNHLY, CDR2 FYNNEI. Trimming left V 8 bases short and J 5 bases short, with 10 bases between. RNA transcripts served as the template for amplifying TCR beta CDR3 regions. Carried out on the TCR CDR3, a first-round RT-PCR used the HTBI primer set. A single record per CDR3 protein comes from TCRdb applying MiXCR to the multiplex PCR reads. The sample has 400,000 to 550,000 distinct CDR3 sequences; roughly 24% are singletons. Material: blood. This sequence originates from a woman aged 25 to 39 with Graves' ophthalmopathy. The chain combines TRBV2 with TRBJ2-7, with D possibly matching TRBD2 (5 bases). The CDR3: CASRGSDEQYF. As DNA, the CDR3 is TGTGCCAGCCGGGGTAGTGACGAGCAGTACTTC.